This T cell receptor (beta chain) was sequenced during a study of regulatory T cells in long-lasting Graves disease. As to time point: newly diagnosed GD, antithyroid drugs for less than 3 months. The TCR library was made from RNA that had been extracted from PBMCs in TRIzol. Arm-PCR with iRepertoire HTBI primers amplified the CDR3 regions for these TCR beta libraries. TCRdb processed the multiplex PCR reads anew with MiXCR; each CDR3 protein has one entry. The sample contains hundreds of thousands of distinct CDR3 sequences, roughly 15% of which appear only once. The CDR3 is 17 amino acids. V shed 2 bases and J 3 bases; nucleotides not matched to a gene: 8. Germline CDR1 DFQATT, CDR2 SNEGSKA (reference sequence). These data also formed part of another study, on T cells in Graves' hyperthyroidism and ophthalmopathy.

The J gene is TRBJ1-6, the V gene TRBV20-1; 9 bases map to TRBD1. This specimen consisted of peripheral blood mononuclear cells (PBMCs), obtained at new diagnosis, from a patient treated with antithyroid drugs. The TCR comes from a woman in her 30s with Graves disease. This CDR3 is CSARSPGQGIYNSPLHF. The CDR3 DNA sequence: TGCAGTGCTAGAAGTCCGGGACAGGGTATCTATAATTCACCCCTCCACTTT.